A selection of T cell receptor beta chains follows, all from one sample in a study of metastatic and nonmetastatic thyroid tumors. TCRdb re-analyzed the PCR reads using MiXCR. The table records 30,000 to 35,000 clones, roughly 35% of them present only once. What was sequenced was tumor tissue. Source of these receptors: a female donor with papillary thyroid cancer or a benign thyroid nodule (not recorded which). Some clones in this sample may be carry-over from other donors' samples. The CDR3 runs from the conserved cysteine through the conserved F or W. D genes are given only for firm matches. For some rows the clone size is stated as once, few or many, or as a class when expanded; others skip it.

d_call	j_call	v_call	clone_size	cdr3_aa	cdr3_nt
TRBD1	TRBJ2-7	TRBV10-1	NA	CASSEDRANEQYF	TGCGCCAGCAGCGAGGACAGGGCGAACGAGCAGTACTTC
NA	TRBJ1-6	TRBV20-1	many	CSARDGNSPLHF	TGCAGTGCTAGAGATGGTAATTCACCCCTCCACTTT
NA	TRBJ2-7	TRBV15	NA	CATSRGGSNEQYF	TGTGCCACCAGCAGAGGGGGGTCGAACGAGCAGTACTTC
NA	TRBJ1-1	TRBV12-3/TRBV12-4	few	CASSFYRAHTEAFF	TGTGCCAGCAGTTTCTACAGGGCGCACACTGAAGCTTTCTTT
NA	TRBJ1-2	TRBV6-1	NA	CASSEAGDYGYTF	TGTGCCAGCAGTGAAGCAGGAGACTATGGCTACACCTTC
NA	TRBJ2-7	TRBV4-2	NA	CASSPRVGGISYEQYF	TGTGCCAGCAGCCCAAGAGTTGGGGGAATCTCCTACGAGCAGTACTTC
NA	TRBJ2-3	TRBV30	NA	CAWSVGDTQYF	TGTGCCTGGTCTGTAGGGGATACGCAGTATTTT
TRBD1	TRBJ1-2	TRBV12-3/TRBV12-4	NA	CASSLVTGVSGYTF	TGTGCCAGCAGTTTAGTGACAGGGGTTTCTGGCTACACCTTC
TRBD2	TRBJ2-1	TRBV28	NA	CASSYNPGASGSSEQFF	TGTGCCAGCAGCTACAACCCTGGGGCTAGCGGGAGCAGTGAGCAGTTCTTC
TRBD1	TRBJ2-3	TRBV4-2	NA	CASSNTRGRWTDTQYF	TGTGCCAGCAGCAACACCAGGGGGCGCTGGACAGATACGCAGTATTTT
NA	TRBJ2-4	TRBV28	NA	CASKEGQPKNIQYF	TGTGCCAGCAAGGAGGGCCAGCCAAAAAACATTCAGTACTTC
NA	TRBJ2-3	TRBV7-3	NA	CASSLWHLDTQYF	TGTGCCAGCAGCCTCTGGCACCTAGATACGCAGTATTTT
TRBD2	TRBJ2-2	TRBV27	NA	CASRVTSGRTGELFF	TGTGCCAGCAGGGTCACTAGCGGGAGAACCGGGGAGCTGTTTTTT
NA	TRBJ2-2	TRBV19	few	CATSVATGELFF	TGTGCGACATCGGTCGCCACCGGGGAGCTGTTTTTT
NA	TRBJ2-1	TRBV6-1	NA	CASSQGLAAYNEQFF	TGTGCCAGCAGTCAGGGGCTAGCGGCCTACAATGAGCAGTTCTTC